Shown below are 13 T cell receptor beta chains from a single sample sequenced in a study of CD8 T cells in ankylosing spondylitis. TCRdb recomputed calls from the 5' RACE reads with MiXCR, one row per CDR3 protein. The sample lists about 350,000 distinct CDR3 sequences; roughly 22% were seen once. Input material: blood, either unsorted or a sorted T cell fraction (not recorded which). The receptors were gathered from a male donor with ankylosing spondylitis or in good health (not recorded which).

This clonotype was recorded a few times. The chain joins TRBV3-1 to TRBJ2-3; tentatively, D is TRBD1 or TRBD2 (5 bases each). V was trimmed by 1 base and J by 2 bases, leaving 13 bases between them. The germline V gene encodes CDR1 LGHDT and CDR2 YNNKEL (reference sequence). There are 16 residues in the CDR3. CDR3 sequence: CASSQGGTTNTDTQYF. Written as DNA, the CDR3 is TGTGCCAGCAGCCAAGGGGGGACCACCAACACAGATACGCAGTATTTT.

This clonotype was seen a few times. The genes are TRBV2 and TRBJ2-6; perhaps D is TRBD1 or TRBD2 (5 bases each). This CDR3 contains 17 residues. Germline assignment: CDR1 SNHLY and CDR2 FYNNEI. V lost 3 bases and J lost 1, with 13 bases in between. CDR3 DNA: TGTGCCAGCAGTGATGTGGGGACGGTTTCTGGGGCCAACGTCCTGACTTTC. Translating it yields CASSDVGTVSGANVLTF.

This clonotype turned up a few times. This chain joins TRBV7-2 and TRBJ1-1; 7 bases agree with TRBD1. Trimming cost V 9 bases and J 6 bases; bases outside gene matches: 10. This CDR3 spans 13 amino acids. Germline V lookup: CDR1 SGHTA, CDR2 FQGNSA. The CDR3 reads CARRGRGAPEAFF. The CDR3 nucleotides read TGTGCCAGGAGGGGGCGCGGGGCTCCTGAAGCTTTCTTT. Combining the CDR3 with reference TRBV7-2 and TRBJ1-1 gives the whole variable domain GAGVSQSPSNKVTEKGKDVELRCDPISGHTALYWYRQSLGQGLEFLIYFQGNSAPDKSGLPSDRFSAERTGGSVSTLTIQRTQQEDSAVYLCARRGRGAPEAFFGQGTRLTVV.

This clonotype turned up a few times. V usage is TRBV6-2 or TRBV6-3 and J usage is TRBJ1-1; D unclear. The CDR3 has 14 amino acids. With 0 bases removed from V and 1 base from J, the gap between germline ends came to 6 bases. Looked up from germline, CDR1 is MNHEY and CDR2 is SVGEGT. The CDR3 region is CASSYSASNTEAFF. CDR3 nucleotides: TGTGCCAGCAGTTACTCGGCCTCGAACACTGAAGCTTTCTTT.

The chain employs TRBV4-1 and TRBJ2-2; TRBD1 agrees at 9 bases. Germline trimming cut 4 bases from V and 5 bases from J; bases unmatched to any gene: 5. The length of the CDR3 is 15 residues. Germline assignment: CDR1 MGHRA and CDR2 YSYEKL. The CDR3 here is CASSRSGTGTGELFF. The CDR3 DNA reads as TGCGCCAGCAGCCGATCCGGGACAGGGACCGGGGAGCTGTTTTTT.

This clonotype showed up many times. This sequence joins TRBV7-2 and TRBJ2-7; 8 nucleotides match TRBD1. The CDR3 contains 14 residues. Germline values: CDR1 SGHTA, CDR2 FQGNSA. The V gene end was trimmed by 4 bases and the J gene end by 3 bases; junction bases not matched to a gene: 5. The CDR3 protein is CASSYGQGGYEQYF. The DNA for the CDR3 is TGTGCCAGCAGCTACGGACAGGGAGGCTACGAGCAGTACTTC. Variable domain in full (rest from reference TRBV7-2 and TRBJ2-7): GAGVSQSPSNKVTEKGKDVELRCDPISGHTALYWYRQSLGQGLEFLIYFQGNSAPDKSGLPSDRFSAERTGGSVSTLTIQRTQQEDSAVYLCASSYGQGGYEQYFGPGTRLTVT.

The chain is built from TRBV3-1 and TRBJ1-2; D is perhaps TRBD1 (5 bases). Germline loops: CDR1 LGHDT, CDR2 YNNKEL (reference sequence). The CDR3 covers 11 residues. V shed 10 bases and J shed 3 bases, with 9 bases lying between them. The CDR3 coding sequence is TGTGCCACCACGGGGCACTATGGCTACACCTTC. Protein sequence: CATTGHYGYTF.

The CDR3 DNA is TGCGCCAGCAGCCCTTCGACCGGACTAGCGGTCGACCTGACCGGGGTCACCGGGGAGCTGTTTTTT. Its translation is CASSPSTGLAVDLTGVTGELFF. The chain links TRBV4-1 to TRBJ2-2; TRBD2 matches 10 bases. CDR3 size: 22 residues. The germline V gene has CDR1 MGHRA and CDR2 YSYEKL. J was trimmed by 4 bases and V by 4 bases; bases with no gene match: 24.

V and J are TRBV28 and TRBJ2-7, with TRBD1 matching over 8 bases. The CDR3 has 18 amino acids. V was clipped by 10 bases and J by 0 bases; unmatched bases: 20. Germline values: CDR1 MDHEN, CDR2 SYDVKM. The CDR3 loop is CATAFPLQPGGDSYEQYF. CDR3 in DNA: TGTGCCACCGCTTTCCCGCTTCAGCCAGGGGGCGACTCCTACGAGCAGTACTTC.

The chain has TRBV7-9 and TRBJ2-3, with 7 bases matching TRBD2. In germline, CDR1 is SEHNR, CDR2 FQNEAQ (reference sequence). This CDR3 comprises 15 residues. Trimming at V came to 6 bases and at J to 0 bases, leaving 6 bases not matched to a gene. The CDR3 nucleotides read TGTGCCAGCAGTTACGAGCGGGGTAGCACAGATACGCAGTATTTT. Encoded protein: CASSYERGSTDTQYF.

The V and J genes are TRBV7-3 and TRBJ1-1; no clear D. CDR1 is SGHTA and CDR2 is FQGTGA in the germline V gene. The CDR3 contains 15 residues. V dropped 5 bases and J dropped 4 bases, with 17 bases sitting between them. The DNA for the CDR3 is TGTGCCAGCAGCCCCCTCGGGAAGATGTTCACTGAAGCTTTCTTT. Translating it yields CASSPLGKMFTEAFF.

This clonotype has only a few counts. The chain carries TRBV4-1 and TRBJ1-2, with TRBD1 as a possible D gene (6 bases). The CDR3 is 16 residues long. Germline V CDR1 and CDR2: MGHRA, YSYEKL. V gave up 6 bases and J gave up 2 bases, with 19 bases separating them. The CDR3 loop reads CASRPSVTGRNYGYTF. CDR3 DNA sequence: TGCGCCAGCAGGCCAAGCGTCACAGGGAGGAACTATGGCTACACCTTC.

The genes are TRBV2 and TRBJ2-5, with a tentative D call TRBD2 (7 bases). This CDR3 comprises 13 residues. V lost 7 bases and J lost 5, with 14 bases in between. Germline V lookup: CDR1 SNHLY, CDR2 FYNNEI. The CDR3 sequence: CASKEGGAETQYF. The CDR3 coding sequence is TGTGCCAGCAAGGAGGGGGGGGCGGAGACCCAGTACTTC.